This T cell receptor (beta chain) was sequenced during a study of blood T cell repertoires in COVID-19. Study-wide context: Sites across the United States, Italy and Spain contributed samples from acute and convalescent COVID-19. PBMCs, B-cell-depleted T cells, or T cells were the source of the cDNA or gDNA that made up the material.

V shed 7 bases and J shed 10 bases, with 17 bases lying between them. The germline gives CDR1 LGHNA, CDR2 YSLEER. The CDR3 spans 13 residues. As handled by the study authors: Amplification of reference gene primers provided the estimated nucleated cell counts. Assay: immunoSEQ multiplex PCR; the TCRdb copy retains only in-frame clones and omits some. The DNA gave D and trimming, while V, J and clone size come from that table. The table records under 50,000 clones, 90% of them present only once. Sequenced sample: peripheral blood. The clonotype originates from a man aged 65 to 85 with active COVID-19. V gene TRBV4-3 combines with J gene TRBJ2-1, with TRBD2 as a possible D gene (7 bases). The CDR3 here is CASTGGRSLEQFF. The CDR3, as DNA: TGCGCCAGCACCGGGGGGCGATCTCTAGAGCAGTTCTTC.